This T cell receptor (beta chain) is from a study of vaccination and CD4 T cells after COVID-19. About the study: Researchers treated cells with overlapping spike peptides taken from SARS-CoV-2, HCoV-NL63, HCoV-OC43 and HCoV-229E.

The treatment is: roughly ten-day PBMC culture with coronavirus spike peptide pools or control peptides (ViraFEST assay). Roughly 2.1 million PBMCs went into each well for culture with 7.5 to 10 IU/ml IL-2 and about 9.9 ug/ml peptide pools. Having spent 10 to 11 days in culture, CD4+ T cells were then isolated by negative selection. The CDR3 is made up of 16 amino acids. V dropped 2 bases and J dropped 7 bases, with 15 bases sitting between them. Per germline, CDR1 MNHEY and CDR2 SMNVEV (reference sequence). Sequencing of the DNA from cultured CD4+ T cells was carried out with the Oncomine TCR Beta short-read assay. MiXCR, applied by TCRdb to the PCR reads, yields one record per CDR3 protein. The data contain just over 20,000 distinct CDR3 sequences, about 52% of them singletons. Comment on this clonotype: Its antigen is undetermined.

This receptor was obtained from a human donor who had recovered from COVID-19. The rearrangement uses TRBV27 and TRBJ1-6, with TRBD1 as a possible D gene (5 bases). The source material was CD4+ T cells from blood, cultured in vitro. As DNA, the CDR3 is TGTGCCAGCAGTTTAGGGCAGGGTCTATACAATTCACCCCTCCACTTT. Residues: CASSLGQGLYNSPLHF.